The 6 T cell receptor beta chains reported below all come from one sample, sequenced in a study of T cells in localized non-small cell lung cancer (TCRdb year 2020). Library preparation employed the immunoSEQ multiplex PCR assay. TCRdb provides this immuneACCESS table in a form limited to in-frame rearrangements. Some clones are lacking; in checked studies, under half of them reflect an unresolved V gene, and why the rest are absent is not known. The sample records hundreds of clones, roughly a sixth of which are singletons. The top ten constitute approximately 20% of the sample. This sample comprised normal lung tissue next to the tumor, obtained before any cancer treatment. The receptors were gathered from a female donor over 55 with stage II squamous cell lung carcinoma.

By share of the sample, this clone is large. The chain recombines TRBV30 with TRBJ2-2; no firm D call. This CDR3 is 11 amino acids long. V was shortened by 4 bases and J by 9 bases, with 9 bases between the two germline ends. The germline gives CDR1 GTSNPN, CDR2 SVGIG (reference sequence). The CDR3 region has the DNA TGTGCCTGGAAATTTAGCAGGGAGCTGTTTTTT. Protein product: CAWKFSRELFF.

By sample fraction, this clone is medium-sized. This chain uses TRBV11-3 with TRBJ1-2; D unclear. The CDR3 is 15 residues long. CDR1 is SGHNT, CDR2 YENEEA, per germline. The V and J ends lost 3 bases and 4 bases respectively, with 15 bases between them. Written as DNA, the CDR3 is TGTGCCAGCAGCTTGGTCGGGAGTCCGGGCTATGGCTACACCTTC. This codes for CASSLVGSPGYGYTF.

The sample holds a few counts of this clone. This chain links TRBV12-5 with TRBJ1-4; D unresolved. The CDR3 runs 13 residues. Germline V CDR1 and CDR2: LGHNT, FRNRAP. The CDR3: CASGHTYNEKLFF. In nucleotides, the CDR3 is TGTGCCAGCGGTCACACTTATAATGAAAAACTGTTTTTT.

The rearrangement links TRBV30 to TRBJ2-6, with a tentative D call TRBD2 (5 bases). Per germline, CDR1 GTSNPN and CDR2 SVGIG (reference sequence). V gave up 4 bases and J gave up 0 bases, with 10 bases separating them. The CDR3 consists of 15 residues. CDR3 sequence: CAWNVGSSGANVLTF. The CDR3 DNA reads TGTGCCTGGAACGTGGGGAGCTCTGGGGCCAACGTCCTGACTTTC.

This clone rates as large. The V gene is TRBV11-3, the J gene TRBJ2-7; 9 bases align to TRBD1. The CDR3 has 14 residues. Germline CDR1 is SGHNT and CDR2 is YENEEA. Trimming at V came to 1 base and at J to 3 bases, leaving 1 base not matched to a gene. The CDR3 protein is CASSLGGQGYEQYF. CDR3 DNA sequence: TGTGCCAGCAGCTTAGGGGGACAGGGCTACGAGCAGTACTTC.

This clone was seen a few times. Written as DNA, the CDR3 is TGTGCCAGTCGAGGGGACACCTACGAGCAGTACTTC. Amino acid sequence: CASRGDTYEQYF. The rearrangement uses TRBV19 and TRBJ2-7, with D tentatively TRBD1 (6 bases). Germline values: CDR1 LNHDA, CDR2 SQIVND (reference sequence). This CDR3 contains 12 residues. V was clipped by 8 bases and J by 2 bases, with 10 bases between them.